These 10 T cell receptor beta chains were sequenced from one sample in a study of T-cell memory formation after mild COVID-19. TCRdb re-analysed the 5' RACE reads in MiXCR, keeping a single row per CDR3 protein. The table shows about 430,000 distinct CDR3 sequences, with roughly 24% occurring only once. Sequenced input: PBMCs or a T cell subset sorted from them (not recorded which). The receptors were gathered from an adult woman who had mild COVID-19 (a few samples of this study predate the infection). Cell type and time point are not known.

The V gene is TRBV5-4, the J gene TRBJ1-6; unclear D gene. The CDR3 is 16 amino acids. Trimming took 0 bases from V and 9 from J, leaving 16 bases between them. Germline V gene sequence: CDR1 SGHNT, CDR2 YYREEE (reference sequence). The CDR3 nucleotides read TGTGCCAGCAGCTTGGATTTAAGGCTGAGCGGTTCACCCCTCCACTTT. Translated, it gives CASSLDLRLSGSPLHF.

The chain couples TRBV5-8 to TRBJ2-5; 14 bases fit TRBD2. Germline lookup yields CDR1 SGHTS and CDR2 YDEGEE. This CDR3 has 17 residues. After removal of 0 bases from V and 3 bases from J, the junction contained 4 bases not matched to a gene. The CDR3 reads CASSLGSGLAGEETQYF. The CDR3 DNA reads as TGTGCCAGCAGCTTGGGGTCGGGACTAGCGGGAGAAGAGACCCAGTACTTC.

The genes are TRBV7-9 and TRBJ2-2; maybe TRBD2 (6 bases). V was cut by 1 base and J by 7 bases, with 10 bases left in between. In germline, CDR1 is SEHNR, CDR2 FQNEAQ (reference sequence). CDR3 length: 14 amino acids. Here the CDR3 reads CASSLGTTSGELFF. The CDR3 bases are TGTGCCAGCAGCTTAGGGACTACCAGCGGGGAGCTGTTTTTT.

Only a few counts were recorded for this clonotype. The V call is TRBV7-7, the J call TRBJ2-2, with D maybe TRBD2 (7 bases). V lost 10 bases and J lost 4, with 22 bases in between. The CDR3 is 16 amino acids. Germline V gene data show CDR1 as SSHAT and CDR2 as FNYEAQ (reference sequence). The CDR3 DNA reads TGTGCCACCAGAACCCGGGGGGCTGGCGGCACCGGGGAGCTGTTTTTT. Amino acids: CATRTRGAGGTGELFF.

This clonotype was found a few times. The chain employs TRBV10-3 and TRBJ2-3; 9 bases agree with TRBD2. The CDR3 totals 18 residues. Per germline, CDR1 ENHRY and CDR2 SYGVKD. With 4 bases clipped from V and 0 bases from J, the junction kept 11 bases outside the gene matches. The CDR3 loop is CAISGSPASGTSTDTQYF. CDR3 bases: TGTGCCATCAGTGGAAGTCCGGCTAGCGGGACTAGCACAGATACGCAGTATTTT.

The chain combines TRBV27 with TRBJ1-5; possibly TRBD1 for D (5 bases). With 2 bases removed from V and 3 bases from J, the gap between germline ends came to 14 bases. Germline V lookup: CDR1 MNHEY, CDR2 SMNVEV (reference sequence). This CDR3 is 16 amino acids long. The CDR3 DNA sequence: TGTGCCAGCAGTTTAGGGGGTTCGGCTATCAATCAGCCCCAGCATTTT. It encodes CASSLGGSAINQPQHF.

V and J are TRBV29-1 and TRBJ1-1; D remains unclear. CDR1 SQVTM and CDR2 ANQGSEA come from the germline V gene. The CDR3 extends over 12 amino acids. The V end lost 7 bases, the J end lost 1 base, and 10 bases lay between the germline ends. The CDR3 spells CSACVGNTEAFF. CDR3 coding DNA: TGCAGCGCCTGCGTGGGGAACACTGAAGCTTTCTTT.

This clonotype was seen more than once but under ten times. CDR3 nucleotide sequence: TGTGCCAGCAGGGAGGGGGCTGGGGCCAACGTCCTGACTTTC. Translation gives CASREGAGANVLTF. V and J are TRBV6-1 and TRBJ2-6; D tentatively fits TRBD1 or TRBD2 (6 bases each). This CDR3 contains 14 residues. Trimming removed 6 bases from V and 2 bases from J, with 8 bases in between. The germline CDR1 and CDR2 sequences are MNHNS and SASEGT.

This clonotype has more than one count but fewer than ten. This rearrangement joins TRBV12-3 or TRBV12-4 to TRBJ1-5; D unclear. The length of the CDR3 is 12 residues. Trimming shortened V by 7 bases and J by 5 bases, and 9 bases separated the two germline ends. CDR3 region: CASTLAYQPQHF. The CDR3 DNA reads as TGTGCCAGCACCCTGGCTTATCAGCCCCAGCATTTT.

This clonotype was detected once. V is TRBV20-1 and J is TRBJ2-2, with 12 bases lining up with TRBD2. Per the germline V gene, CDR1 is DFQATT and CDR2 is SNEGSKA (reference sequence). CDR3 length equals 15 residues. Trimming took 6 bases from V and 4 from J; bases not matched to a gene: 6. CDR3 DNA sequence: TGCAGTGCACTGACTAGCGGGAGTGTCACCGGGGAGCTGTTTTTT. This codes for CSALTSGSVTGELFF.